This T cell receptor (beta chain) appears in the sequencing data of a study of post-analysis software for immune sequencing data. Study-level findings and limits: Patients carried a handful of TRBV segments more frequently than controls did, and TRBV5-6, TRBV5-1 and TRBV20-1 were among them. Controls significantly exceeded multiple sclerosis patients in normalized Chao1 diversity.

This clonotype showed up just a few times. Its target is unknown. Every TCR beta cDNA library bore unique molecular identifiers. TCRdb analysed the PCR reads with MiXCR anew, one entry per CDR3 protein. Of about 380,000 distinct CDR3 sequences in the sample, around a third are singletons; the top ten hold 13%. Per germline, CDR1 WSHSY and CDR2 SAAADI. This CDR3 has 12 residues. Trimming took off 6 bases at V and 6 bases at J, with 11 bases between the two ends. The sample comprised blood. This sequence was found in a girl aged 10 to 17 with multiple sclerosis. V and J are TRBV10-2 and TRBJ1-2; a weak D match, TRBD1 (5 bases). For the CDR3, the DNA is TGCGCCAGCAGAGGGGCGCGGGATGGCTACACCTTC. The encoded protein is CASRGARDGYTF.